The 16 T cell receptor beta chains presented below share a single source sample, sequenced in a study of T cell repertoires in cytomegalovirus infection. Which antigens these TCRs recognize remains unknown. Each CDR3 protein gets one entry after TCRdb re-called the reads with MiXCR. The data show 650,000 to 900,000 distinct CDR3 sequences, approximately 32% seen once. The sample was cultured CD8+ T cells from PBMCs, taken from culture after CMV antigen stimulation. The receptors originated from a human donor in good health (CMV status not recorded). Some clones in this sample may be carry-over from other donors' samples.

CDR3 sequence reads: CASDEPPSYNEQFF. In DNA form, the CDR3 reads TGTGCCAGCGACGAGCCCCCGAGCTACAATGAGCAGTTCTTC. The chain uses TRBV7-9 and TRBJ2-1; D is uncertain. The germline V gene has CDR1 SEHNR and CDR2 FQNEAQ (reference sequence). V was cut by 8 bases and J by 3 bases, with 14 bases left in between. This CDR3 comprises 14 residues.

The chain has TRBV19 and TRBJ1-6; 8 nucleotides align to TRBD1. Germline V lookup: CDR1 LNHDA, CDR2 SQIVND (reference sequence). With 4 bases clipped from V and 3 bases from J, the junction kept 5 bases outside the gene matches. The CDR3 runs to 16 residues. The chain's CDR3 is CASSTDRAVYNSPLHF. The DNA of the CDR3 is TGTGCCAGTAGTACGGACAGGGCGGTCTATAATTCACCCCTCCACTTT. Drawing the rest from reference TRBV19 and TRBJ1-6, the complete variable domain is DGGITQSPKYLFRKEGQNVTLSCEQNLNHDAMYWYRQDPGQGLRLIYYSQIVNDFQKGDIAEGYSVSREKKESFPLTVTSAQKNPTAFYLCASSTDRAVYNSPLHFGNGTRLTVT.

The genes are TRBV27 and TRBJ1-1, with D tentatively TRBD1 (5 bases). This CDR3 is built from 15 residues. Germline V gene lookup returns CDR1 MNHEY and CDR2 SMNVEV (reference sequence). V was pared by 1 base and J by 1 base, with 10 bases between. The CDR3 protein is CASSLFRGSNTEAFF. In nucleotides, the CDR3 is TGTGCCAGCAGTTTATTTAGGGGCTCGAACACTGAAGCTTTCTTT.

V usage is TRBV6-4 and J usage is TRBJ2-3, with 15 positions matching TRBD2. The germline CDR1 and CDR2 sequences are MRHNA and SNTAGT. There are 17 residues in the CDR3. After removal of 2 bases from V and 0 bases from J, the junction contained 0 bases not matched to a gene. The DNA for the CDR3 is TGTGCCAGCAGTGACGGGACTAGCGGGGGGAGCACAGATACGCAGTATTTT. Protein product: CASSDGTSGGSTDTQYF.

V is TRBV7-4 and J is TRBJ2-5; D gene unclear. Germline values: CDR1 SGHVT, CDR2 SQSDAQ. V was trimmed by 1 base and J by 0 bases, leaving 12 bases between them. The CDR3 is made up of 16 amino acids. CDR3 loop: CASSLGGARYQETQYF. The DNA for the CDR3 is TGTGCCAGCAGCTTAGGCGGAGCGCGATACCAAGAGACCCAGTACTTC.

This clonotype was seen at least ten times. This chain connects TRBV6-6 to TRBJ1-1, with D unresolved. Germline V gene data show CDR1 as MNHNY and CDR2 as SVGAGI (reference sequence). The CDR3 runs 12 residues. Trimming left V 2 bases short and J 5 bases short, with 6 bases between. The CDR3 here is CASSYEGTEAFF. Here the CDR3 DNA reads TGTGCCAGCAGTTACGAGGGAACTGAAGCTTTCTTT.

The rearrangement links TRBV6-1 to TRBJ2-7; the D gene could be TRBD1 or TRBD2 (6 bases each). Trimming left V 0 bases short and J 1 base short, with 16 bases between. The CDR3 runs to 17 residues. The V gene's germline CDR1 is MNHNS and CDR2 SASEGT. This chain's CDR3 is CASSEALPGAGSYEQYF. In DNA, the CDR3 is TGTGCCAGCAGTGAAGCGCTTCCGGGGGCCGGGTCCTACGAGCAGTACTTC.

This chain connects TRBV20-1 to TRBJ2-7; no clear D gene. The germline V and J ends were trimmed by 2 bases and 0 bases, with 2 bases remaining between them. Looked up from germline, CDR1 is DFQATT and CDR2 is SNEGSKA (reference sequence). This CDR3 region has 11 residues. The CDR3 DNA reads TGCAGTGCTAGATTCTCCTACGAGCAGTACTTC. Translating it yields CSARFSYEQYF.

The CDR3 bases are TGCGCCAGCAGCCAAGAGGGGCTCCCCCCTCGGGACGAGCAGTACGTC. Residues: CASSQEGLPPRDEQYV. This chain links TRBV4-3 with TRBJ2-7; D perhaps matches TRBD1 (5 bases). CDR3 length: 16 residues. V was shortened by 0 bases and J by 5 bases, with 17 bases between the two germline ends. Germline lookup yields CDR1 LGHNA and CDR2 YSLEER.

This clonotype was observed a single time. V and J are TRBV5-5 and TRBJ1-5; tentative D call: TRBD1 (5 bases). Trimming stripped 4 bases from V and 6 bases from J, with 14 bases between. Germline assignment: CDR1 SGHKS and CDR2 YYEKEE (reference sequence). The CDR3 covers 14 residues. CDR3 DNA sequence: TGTGCCAGCAGCCCCCCGGGGGAAGGTCAGCCCCAGCATTTT. It yields the protein CASSPPGEGQPQHF. Complete variable domain (other parts from reference TRBV5-5 and TRBJ1-5): DAGVTQSPTHLIKTRGQQVTLRCSPISGHKSVSWYQQVLGQGPQFIFQYYEKEERGRGNFPDRFSARQFPNYSSELNVNALLLGDSALYLCASSPPGEGQPQHFGDGTRLSIL.

This clonotype came up a few times. This chain uses TRBV12-3 or TRBV12-4 with TRBJ1-6; TRBD1 matches at 7 bases. With V trimmed by 5 bases and J by 8 bases, 6 bases remained unmatched. There are 14 residues in the CDR3. CDR3 in DNA: TGTGCCAGCAGTAAAATCCAGGGGGATTCACCCCTCCACTTT. Encoded protein: CASSKIQGDSPLHF.

This clonotype has just a few counts. The chain is built from TRBV5-1 and TRBJ1-2; D is uncertain. The CDR3 is 15 amino acids. Germline V CDR1 and CDR2: SGHRS, YFSETQ. Trimming removed 4 bases from V and 2 bases from J, with 15 bases in between. The CDR3 reads CASSPRLANNYGYTF. In DNA form, the CDR3 reads TGCGCCAGCAGCCCTAGACTGGCCAACAACTATGGCTACACCTTC.

The chain combines TRBV10-3 with TRBJ1-5, with 7 bases aligning to TRBD1. Germline V gene sequence: CDR1 ENHRY, CDR2 SYGVKD. The CDR3 has 16 amino acids. Unmatched junction bases numbered 6, after V lost 3 bases and J lost 1 base. The DNA of the CDR3 is TGTGCCATCAGTGATCACAGGGGCGGGAGCAATCAGCCCCAGCATTTT. Translating gives CAISDHRGGSNQPQHF.

This clonotype was picked up many times. V is TRBV27 and J is TRBJ2-1; 7 nucleotides agree with TRBD2. CDR1 MNHEY and CDR2 SMNVEV come from the germline V gene (reference sequence). This CDR3 has 15 residues. V was pared by 6 bases and J by 4 bases, with 9 bases of the junction left unmatched. CDR3 sequence reads: CASSLRGGVYNEQFF. The CDR3 coding sequence is TGTGCCAGCAGCTTACGTGGGGGGGTATACAATGAGCAGTTCTTC.

The chain recombines TRBV7-6 with TRBJ2-2, with D perhaps TRBD2 (5 bases). V was cut by 1 base and J by 6 bases, with 12 bases left in between. Germline-derived CDR1 and CDR2 are SGHVS and FNYEAQ. This CDR3 contains 15 residues. The CDR3 region has the DNA TGTGCCAGCAGCTTAGGAAGACGGGAAGCCGGGGAGCTGTTTTTT. Translation: CASSLGRREAGELFF.

The sample holds a few counts of this clonotype. This rearrangement joins TRBV5-6 to TRBJ1-3; TRBD1 might be the D (6 bases). Germline CDR1 and CDR2: SGHDT and YYEEEE. The CDR3 length is 15 residues. The V gene lost 2 bases and the J gene lost 0 bases, with 9 bases spanning the gap. In DNA form, the CDR3 reads TGTGCCAGCAGCTTTGGACAGATCTCTGGAAACACCATATATTTT. This codes for CASSFGQISGNTIYF.